This is a list of T cell receptor beta chains from one sample in a study of beta chain features in type 1 diabetes. Profiling relied on immunoSEQ multiplex PCR, and the TCRdb table lists in-frame clones only, not all of them. The sample holds 680,000 or so clones, less than 20% seen once. The specimen was naive CD4+ T cells from blood. The source is a man younger than 35 in good health. CDR3s leave out the opening cysteine and the closing phenylalanine or tryptophan.

J | V | CDR3
TRBJ1-2 | TRBV6-1 | ASSGPGPVAGGYT
TRBJ1-4 | TRBV27 | ASSLRTGHNEKLF
TRBJ1-1 | TRBV6-6 | ASSPQGAFPEAF
TRBJ1-5 | TRBV28 | ASSRAQTGQH
TRBJ2-3 | TRBV27 | ASSLGLAASTDTQY
TRBJ2-5 | TRBV7-2 | ASSSPRETQY
TRBJ2-7 | TRBV7-9 | ASSLVGRKNEQY
TRBJ2-3 | TRBV6-5 | ASTHGRGATDTQY
TRBJ1-4 | TRBV18 | ASQRDSVEKLF
TRBJ2-5 | TRBV10-3 | ATRQGPETQY
TRBJ2-1 | TRBV6-4 | ASSDTLAAYNEQF
TRBJ2-5 | TRBV29-1 | SVWDREVETQY
TRBJ2-7 | TRBV9 | ASSVRTGNSYEQY
TRBJ2-5 | TRBV29-1 | SVAGLETQY
TRBJ1-2 | TRBV5-4 | ASSSAGTGDNYGYT
TRBJ1-2 | TRBV5-1 | ASSSSFNIVTGMDNYGYT
TRBJ2-2 | TRBV11-3 | ASSLVVAGELF
TRBJ2-1 | TRBV7-7 | ASSHQRGKQF
TRBJ2-3 | TRBV29-1 | SVESLGQY
TRBJ2-3 | TRBV4-1 | ASSRGDRSSTDTQY
TRBJ2-1 | TRBV19 | ASSGGRTSYNEQF
TRBJ2-3 | TRBV7-2 | ASSWGLAGADTQY
TRBJ2-3 | TRBV18 | ASSPLQGRDPDTQY
TRBJ1-5 | TRBV18 | ASSPDRGVSQPQH
TRBJ2-7 | TRBV15 | ATSRAPTQGYEQY
TRBJ2-3 | TRBV4-1 | ASSQASGSTDTQY
TRBJ2-7 | TRBV5-1 | ASSPGAYEQY
TRBJ1-5 | TRBV7-2 | ASSMLWGNQPQH
TRBJ2-3 | TRBV14 | ASSQDRGSGPDTQY
TRBJ2-7 | TRBV4-3 | ASSQASFGPQPYEQY
TRBJ1-2 | TRBV28 | ASSSTRGNYGYT
TRBJ1-2 | TRBV20-1 | SAPGNYGYT
TRBJ1-4 | TRBV5-4 | ASGPGQPNEKLF
TRBJ1-1 | TRBV30 | AWRNRGSTEAF
TRBJ2-7 | TRBV6-5 | ASSYPGQARNEQY